The rows below give T cell receptor beta chains drawn from one sample of a study of shared clonotypes between healthy human individuals. Measured with immunoSEQ multiplex PCR; TCRdb has only the in-frame clones, and not every one. Of a few million clones in the sample, around 95% were seen once. Sequenced material: naive CD4+ T cells sorted from blood. The receptor set was obtained from a young man in good health. Each CDR3 is given with its conserved first and last residue. Each record gives: V gene, J gene, D gene, clone size, CDR3 DNA, CDR3 protein. D genes are given only for firm matches. Not all rows give a size; the values are once, few, many and, for expanded clones, a class.

TRBV6-6	TRBJ2-7	NA	NA	TGTGCCAGCAGTTACGAGCGGTCCGGGGAGCAGTACTTC	CASSYERSGEQYF
TRBV21-1	TRBJ1-4	NA	NA	TGTGCCAGCAGCGCGGCAGCCGGGATTATTTCGGCTAATGAAAAACTGTTTTTT	CASSAAAGIISANEKLFF
TRBV10-2	TRBJ1-5	NA	NA	TGCGCCAGCAGGGCCAGGGGTCCTAGCAATCAGCCCCAGCATTTT	CASRARGPSNQPQHF
TRBV2	TRBJ2-1	NA	once	TGTGCCAGCAGTGATCAGGGAAGTATTAGGAATGAGCAGTTCTTC	CASSDQGSIRNEQFF
TRBV18	TRBJ1-3	TRBD1	NA	TGTGCCAGCTCACCATGGGACAGTGCCACTGGAAACACCATATATTTT	CASSPWDSATGNTIYF
TRBV5-6	TRBJ1-1	NA	NA	TGTGCCAGCAGCTCCGGGCGGAGGATGAACACTGAAGCTTTCTTT	CASSSGRRMNTEAFF
TRBV11-2	TRBJ2-7	NA	NA	TGTGCCAGCAGCTTTGGTCAGGGACCCTACGAGCAGTACTTC	CASSFGQGPYEQYF
TRBV10-3	TRBJ1-2	TRBD1	NA	TGTGCCATCAGTGAGTCTTGGACAGGGTCCGACTATGGCTACACCTTC	CAISESWTGSDYGYTF
TRBV25-1	TRBJ2-1	NA	NA	TGTGCCAGTGTACCACCCTCCTACAATGAGCAGTTCTTC	CASVPPSYNEQFF
TRBV5-1	TRBJ2-2	TRBD2	NA	TGCGCCAGCAGCGCCTCAACTAGCGGGAGGACCGGGGAGCTGTTTTTT	CASSASTSGRTGELFF
TRBV4-3	TRBJ2-2	TRBD1	NA	TGCGCCAGCAGTTCGGGACAGGCCAACACCGGGGAGCTGTTTTTT	CASSSGQANTGELFF
TRBV5-4	TRBJ2-1	TRBD2	NA	TGTGCCAGCAGCTCGCCGGGACTAGCGGGAGGTGAGCAGTTCTTC	CASSSPGLAGGEQFF
TRBV19	TRBJ2-7	TRBD2	once	TGTGCCAGTAGTATGGTAACCAGCGGGAGCTCCTACGAGCAGTACTTC	CASSMVTSGSSYEQYF
TRBV7-8	TRBJ2-7	NA	NA	TGTGCCAGCAGCTTAAATCCAGGTTCCTTCTACGAGCAGTACTTC	CASSLNPGSFYEQYF
TRBV19	TRBJ1-4	TRBD1	NA	TGTGCCAGTAGTTCCGACAGGGTCACTAATGAAAAACTGTTTTTT	CASSSDRVTNEKLFF
TRBV7-2	TRBJ2-1	TRBD2	NA	TGTGCCAGCAGCTTAGGCGGGGGGTTCAGCAATGAGCAGTTCTTC	CASSLGGGFSNEQFF
TRBV10-3	TRBJ2-2	TRBD1	NA	TGTGCCATCAGCAACGGACAGGGGAACACCGGGGAGCTGTTTTTT	CAISNGQGNTGELFF
TRBV5-6	TRBJ2-7	NA	once	TGTGCCAGCAGCGGATTACGTGGAGGCTTCTACGAGCAGTACTTC	CASSGLRGGFYEQYF
TRBV5-6	TRBJ2-7	NA	NA	TGTGCCAGCAGCTCACCCAAAGGCCTGGGGGCGCAGTACTTC	CASSSPKGLGAQYF
TRBV2	TRBJ2-5	TRBD2	NA	TGTGCCAGCAGTCCGAGACTAGCGGGAGGAGGAGAGACCCAGTACTTC	CASSPRLAGGGETQYF
TRBV5-1	TRBJ1-2	NA	NA	TGCGCCAGCAGTCAGTCATGGGGTGGCGGCTACACCTTC	CASSQSWGGGYTF
TRBV18	TRBJ1-6	NA	NA	TGTGCCAGCTCACCAGGCGGGTTAGGGTCACCCCTCCACTTT	CASSPGGLGSPLHF
TRBV28	TRBJ1-5	NA	NA	TGTGCCAGCAGTTTCGAGGATAGGGTAGGGCAGCCCCAGCATTTT	CASSFEDRVGQPQHF
TRBV6-1	TRBJ1-3	NA	NA	TGTGCCAGCAAAGCCGAACGGCGCTCTGGAAACACCATATATTTT	CASKAERRSGNTIYF
TRBV25-1	TRBJ1-2	TRBD1	NA	TGTGCCAGCAGTGACCCACAGGGGTTATATGGCTACACCTTC	CASSDPQGLYGYTF
TRBV29-1	TRBJ2-5	NA	NA	TGCAGCGGGCGGGGTCTGCCAGACGATCAAGAGACCCAGTACTTC	CSGRGLPDDQETQYF
TRBV10-2	TRBJ2-7	TRBD2	NA	TGCGCCAGCAGTGAGTCACGGGTGGCTAGCGGGAGGGGAGGTTCGGGCGAGCAGTACTTC	CASSESRVASGRGGSGEQYF
TRBV5-1	TRBJ1-4	TRBD1	NA	TGCGCCAGCAGCCAAACCGGGACAGGAAGGAATGAAAAACTGTTTTTT	CASSQTGTGRNEKLFF
TRBV21-1	TRBJ2-7	NA	NA	NA	CASSKVAMGTGEAYEQYF
TRBV12-1	TRBJ2-1	NA	NA	TGTGCCAGCAGCTCCCCTCGAATTCATTACAATGAGCAGTTCTTC	CASSSPRIHYNEQFF
TRBV5-1	TRBJ2-1	NA	NA	TGCGCCGGAGGGGGCAGGGAATACAATGAGCAGTTCTTC	CAGGGREYNEQFF
TRBV7-9	TRBJ1-2	NA	NA	TGTGCCAGCAGCTTAGAATTTTCTGGCTACACCTTC	CASSLEFSGYTF
TRBV2	TRBJ2-7	TRBD1	NA	TGTGCCAGCAGAGAACAGGGGATCGGGCAGTACTTC	CASREQGIGQYF
TRBV28	TRBJ2-5	NA	NA	TGTGCCCGCCTGAGCGAGACCCAGTACTTC	CARLSETQYF
TRBV19	TRBJ1-2	TRBD1	NA	TGTGCCAGTAGTATCCAGCAGGGGGGCTATGGCTACACCTTC	CASSIQQGGYGYTF
TRBV21-1	TRBJ2-2	NA	NA	TGTGCCAGCAGCAAGAGGGCAGCGGGTTCGAACACCGGGGAGCTGTTTTTT	CASSKRAAGSNTGELFF
TRBV6-1	TRBJ1-5	NA	NA	TGTGCCAGCATTCGGGGTCAAAATAGCAATCAGCCCCAGCATTTT	CASIRGQNSNQPQHF
TRBV11-2	TRBJ2-5	TRBD1	NA	TGTGCCAGCAGCTTAGCTGGGACAGCCGAAGAGACCCAGTACTTC	CASSLAGTAEETQYF
TRBV6-1	TRBJ1-4	NA	NA	TGTGCCAGCAGTCGACAGGATGGGGAAAAACTGTTTTTT	CASSRQDGEKLFF
TRBV2	TRBJ2-1	TRBD1	few	TGTGCCAGCAGTCAGGACAGGGCCCTCAATGAGCAGTTCTTC	CASSQDRALNEQFF
TRBV7-9	TRBJ2-7	NA	NA	TGTGCCAGCAGCCCCCGGGGTGTACCCTACGAGCAGTACTTC	CASSPRGVPYEQYF
TRBV19	TRBJ1-5	NA	NA	TGTGCCAGTTGGAACAGGGCTCAGCCCCAGCATTTT	CASWNRAQPQHF
TRBV7-8	TRBJ1-1	TRBD1	NA	TGTGCCAGCAGCTCCGAGGGGACAGTGAACACTGAAGCTTTCTTT	CASSSEGTVNTEAFF
TRBV7-2	TRBJ2-7	NA	NA	TGTGCCTCGGGAAGGAGCTCCTACGAGCAGTACTTC	CASGRSSYEQYF
TRBV6-6	TRBJ1-6	NA	NA	TGTGCCAGCAGGGAGTATAATTCACCCCTCCACTTT	CASREYNSPLHF
TRBV6-5	TRBJ2-7	NA	NA	TGTGCCAGCAGTTACTCGAGTTCCGAGCAGTACTTC	CASSYSSSEQYF
TRBV5-1	TRBJ2-5	TRBD1	NA	TGCGCCAGCAGCTTGTCGGGACAGAAAGAGACCCAGTACTTC	CASSLSGQKETQYF
TRBV5-1	TRBJ1-3	NA	once	TGCGCCAGCAGCTTGGGCCAGCCCTCTGGAAACACCATATATTTT	CASSLGQPSGNTIYF
TRBV7-2	TRBJ2-1	TRBD2	NA	TGTGCCAGCAGCTTAGTAGCGGGAGGTCACAATGAGCAGTTCTTC	CASSLVAGGHNEQFF
TRBV29-1	TRBJ1-2	NA	once	TGCAGCGTTGTAGGGTGGGGGCTCTATGGCTACACCTTC	CSVVGWGLYGYTF
TRBV6-5	TRBJ1-1	TRBD1	few	TGTGCCAGCAGTTACTCGACAGGGGGCACTGAAGCTTTCTTT	CASSYSTGGTEAFF
TRBV30	TRBJ2-7	TRBD2	NA	TGTGCCTGGAGTGTTTCACGGGGGGGCGAGCAGTACTTC	CAWSVSRGGEQYF
TRBV5-1	TRBJ2-2	TRBD1	NA	TGCGCCAGCAGCTTGAGGCAGGGGGCCGGGGAGCTGTTTTTT	CASSLRQGAGELFF
TRBV6-6	TRBJ2-2	NA	NA	TGTGCCAGCACCACTCACGGCAACACCGGGGAGCTGTTTTTT	CASTTHGNTGELFF